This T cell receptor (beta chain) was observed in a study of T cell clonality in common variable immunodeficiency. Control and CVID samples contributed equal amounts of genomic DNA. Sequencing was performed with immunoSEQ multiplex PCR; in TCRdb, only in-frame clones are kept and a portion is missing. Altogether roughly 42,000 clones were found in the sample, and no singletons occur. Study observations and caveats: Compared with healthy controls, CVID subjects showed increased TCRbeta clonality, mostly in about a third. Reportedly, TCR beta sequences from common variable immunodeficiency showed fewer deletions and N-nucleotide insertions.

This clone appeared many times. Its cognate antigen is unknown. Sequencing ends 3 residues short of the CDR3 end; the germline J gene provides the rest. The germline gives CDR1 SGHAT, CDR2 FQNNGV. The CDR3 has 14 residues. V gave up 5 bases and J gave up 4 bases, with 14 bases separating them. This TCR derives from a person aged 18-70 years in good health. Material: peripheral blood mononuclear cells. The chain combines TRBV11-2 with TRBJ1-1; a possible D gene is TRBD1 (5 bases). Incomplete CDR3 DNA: TGTGCCAGCAGCCTACTAGACGGGGGCACTGAA. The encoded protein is CASSLLDGGTE. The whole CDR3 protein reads CASSLLDGGTEAFF.